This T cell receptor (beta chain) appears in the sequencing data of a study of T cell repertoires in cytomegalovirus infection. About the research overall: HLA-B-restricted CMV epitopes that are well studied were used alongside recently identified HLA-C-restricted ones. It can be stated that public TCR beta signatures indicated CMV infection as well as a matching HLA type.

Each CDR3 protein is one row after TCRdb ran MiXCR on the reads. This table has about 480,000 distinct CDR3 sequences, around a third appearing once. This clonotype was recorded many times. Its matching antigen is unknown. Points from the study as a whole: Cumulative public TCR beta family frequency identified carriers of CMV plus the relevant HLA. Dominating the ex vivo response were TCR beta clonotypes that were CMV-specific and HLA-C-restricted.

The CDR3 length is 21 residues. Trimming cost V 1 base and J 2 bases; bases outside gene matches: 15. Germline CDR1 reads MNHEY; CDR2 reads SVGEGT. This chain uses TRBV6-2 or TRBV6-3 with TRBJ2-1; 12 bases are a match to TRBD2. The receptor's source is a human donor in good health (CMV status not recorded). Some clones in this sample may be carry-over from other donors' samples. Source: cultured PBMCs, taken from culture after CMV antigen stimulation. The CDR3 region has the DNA TGTGCCAGCAGTTACTATACCGGGACAGGGGCTAGCGGGAGGGCCTACAATGAGCAGTTCTTC. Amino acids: CASSYYTGTGASGRAYNEQFF.